Sequencing of this TCR beta chain was carried out in a study of blood T cell repertoires in COVID-19. The wider study: The origin of the acute and convalescent COVID-19 samples was the United States, Italy and Spain. PBMCs, B-cell-depleted T cells, or T cells provided the cDNA or gDNA that made up the material.

As originally analysed: Nucleated cell number was recorded as an estimate derived from reference gene primer amplification. Repertoires were generated with immunoSEQ multiplex PCR, while TCRdb's copy carries only in-frame clones and drops some. The DNA was the basis for D and trimming; V, J and clone size are from that table. The sample carries about 80,000 clones, over 75% recorded once. V was trimmed by 3 bases and J by 5 bases, leaving 5 bases between them. The length of the CDR3 is 11 residues. Germline loops: CDR1 DFQATT, CDR2 SNEGSKA (reference sequence). The specimen sequenced was peripheral blood. This TCR came from a man between 65 and 79 years old with acute or convalescent COVID-19. The chain is built from TRBV20-1 and TRBJ2-1; no clear D gene. The CDR3 sequence: CSARGHNEQFF. CDR3 DNA: TGCAGTGCTAGGGGCCACAATGAGCAGTTCTTC.